This is a list of T cell receptor beta chains from one sample in a study of cytomegalovirus exposure and HLA in healthy donors. The table came from immunoSEQ multiplex PCR; TCRdb's copy has only in-frame clones and leaves some out. The sample includes roughly 120,000 clones, about 72% of them seen just once. The sequenced material came from PBMCs. These receptor sequences come from a man in his fifties in good health and CMV-seropositive. Both conserved end residues are part of each CDR3. D genes are given only for firm matches. A row's size may be missing; if present it is once, few, many or a size class.

>TRBD1|NA|TRBV30|TRBJ1-4
CAWSVEGAPWGEKLFF
TGTGCCTGGAGTGTCGAGGGGGCCCCCTGGGGTGAAAAACTGTTTTTT
>NA|NA|TRBV2|TRBJ2-2
CASSEQGGLTGELFF
TGTGCCAGCAGTGAACAGGGGGGTCTTACCGGGGAGCTGTTTTTT
>NA|NA|TRBV7-9|TRBJ1-1
CASSPRGPTEAFF
TGTGCCAGCAGCCCCCGAGGGCCCACTGAAGCTTTCTTT
>NA|NA|TRBV6-6|TRBJ1-5
CASSASSPGSNQPQHF
TGTGCCAGCAGCGCCTCCTCCCCGGGTAGCAATCAGCCCCAGCATTTT
>TRBD1|few|TRBV5-5|TRBJ2-6
CASRPHWTGITGANVLTF
TGTGCCAGCAGGCCTCACTGGACAGGGATCACTGGGGCCAACGTCCTGACTTTC
>TRBD2|NA|TRBV6-1|TRBJ2-7
CASRPGLAGGDEQYF
TGTGCCAGCCGTCCAGGGCTAGCGGGAGGGGACGAGCAGTACTTC
>NA|NA|TRBV5-6|TRBJ2-7
CASSLYSTYEQYF
TGTGCCAGCAGCTTGTACAGCACCTACGAGCAGTACTTC
>TRBD1|NA|TRBV7-9|TRBJ1-1
CASSSRDRGGTEAFF
TGTGCCAGCAGCTCCCGGGACAGGGGGGGTACTGAAGCTTTCTTT
>TRBD1|NA|TRBV5-1|TRBJ1-6
CASSLETGGRGYNSPLHF
TGCGCCAGCAGCTTGGAGACAGGGGGTCGCGGCTATAATTCCCCCCTCCACTTT
>NA|NA|TRBV4-2|TRBJ2-7
CASSQTSREQGNYEQYF
TGTGCCAGCAGCCAAACATCCCGAGAGCAGGGGAATTACGAGCAGTACTTC
>NA|few|TRBV6-1|TRBJ2-1
CASQNGGYNEQFF
TGTGCCAGCCAGAACGGGGGCTACAATGAGCAGTTCTTC